This TCR beta chain emerged from a study of identical twins. Whole-study results and caveats: Models, which agreed with sharing between unrelated individuals, nonetheless underestimated the out-of-frame TCR alpha sharing seen in monozygotic twins.

From the 5' RACE reads, TCRdb called clonotypes with MiXCR, one entry per CDR3 protein. The table lists 1.5 million to 2 million distinct CDR3 sequences, 25% to 35% of them singletons. This CDR3 region has 15 residues. Trimming at V came to 4 bases and at J to 5 bases, leaving 6 bases not matched to a gene. Germline V gives CDR1 MGHRA, CDR2 YSYEKL. For this clonotype: The target antigen is unknown.

The material sequenced was cord blood. The J gene is TRBJ1-1, the V gene TRBV4-1, with TRBD1 matching over 11 bases. This clonotype was obtained from a newborn girl in good health. The CDR3 sequence: CASSPGQGAKTEAFF. The CDR3, as DNA: TGCGCCAGCAGCCCCGGACAGGGGGCGAAGACTGAAGCTTTCTTT.